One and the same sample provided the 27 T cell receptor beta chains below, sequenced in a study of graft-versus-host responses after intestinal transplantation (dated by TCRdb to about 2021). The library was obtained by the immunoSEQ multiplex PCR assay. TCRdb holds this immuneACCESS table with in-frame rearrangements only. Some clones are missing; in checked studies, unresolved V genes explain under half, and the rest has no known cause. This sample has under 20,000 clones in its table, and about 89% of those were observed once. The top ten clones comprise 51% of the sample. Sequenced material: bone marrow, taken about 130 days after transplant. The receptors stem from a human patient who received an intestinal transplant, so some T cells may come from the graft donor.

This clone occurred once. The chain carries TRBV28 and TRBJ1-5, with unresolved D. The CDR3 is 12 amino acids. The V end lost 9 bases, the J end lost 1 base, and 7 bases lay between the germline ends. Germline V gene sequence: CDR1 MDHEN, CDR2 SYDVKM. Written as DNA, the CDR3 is TGTGCCAGTTCAGCGAGCAATCAGCCCCAGCATTTT. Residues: CASSASNQPQHF. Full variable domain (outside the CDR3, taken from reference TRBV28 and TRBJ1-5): DVKVTQSSRYLVKRTGEKVFLECVQDMDHENMFWYRQDPGLGLRLIYFSYDVKMKEKGDIPEGYSVSREKKERFSLILESASTNQTSMYLCASSASNQPQHFGDGTRLSIL.

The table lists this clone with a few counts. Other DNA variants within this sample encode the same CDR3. The CDR3 DNA sequence: TGTGCCAGCTTAAACAGGGCGAACACTGAAGCTTTCTTT. This codes for CASLNRANTEAFF. The J gene is TRBJ1-1, the V gene TRBV27; D possibly corresponds to TRBD1 (6 bases). The CDR3 runs to 13 residues. V lost 8 bases and J lost 1, with 11 bases in between. From germline, CDR1 is MNHEY and CDR2 SMNVEV (reference sequence).

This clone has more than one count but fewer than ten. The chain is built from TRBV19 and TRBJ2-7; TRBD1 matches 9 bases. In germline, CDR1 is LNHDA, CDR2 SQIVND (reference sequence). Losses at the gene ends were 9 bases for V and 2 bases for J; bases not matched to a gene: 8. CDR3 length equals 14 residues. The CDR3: CAREYNRGPYEQYF. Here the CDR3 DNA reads TGTGCCAGAGAGTACAACAGGGGGCCCTACGAGCAGTACTTC.

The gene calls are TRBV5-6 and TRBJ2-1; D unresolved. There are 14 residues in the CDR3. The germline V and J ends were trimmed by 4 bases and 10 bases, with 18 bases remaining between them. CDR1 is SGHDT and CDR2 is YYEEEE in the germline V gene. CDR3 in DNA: TGTGCCAGCAGCGGAGAGTTTTCCAATGGAGAGCAGTTCTTC. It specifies CASSGEFSNGEQFF.

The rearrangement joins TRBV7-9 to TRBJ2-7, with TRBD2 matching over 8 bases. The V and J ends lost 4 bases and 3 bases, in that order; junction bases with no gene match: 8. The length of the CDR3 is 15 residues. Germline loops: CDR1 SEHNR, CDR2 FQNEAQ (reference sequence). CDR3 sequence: CASSYSGENIYEQYF. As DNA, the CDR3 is TGTGCCAGCAGCTATAGCGGGGAGAATATCTACGAGCAGTACTTC.

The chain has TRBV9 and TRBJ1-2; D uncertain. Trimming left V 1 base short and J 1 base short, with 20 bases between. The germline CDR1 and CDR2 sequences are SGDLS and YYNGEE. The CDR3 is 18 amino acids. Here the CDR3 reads CASSVQNLNRPDNYGYTF. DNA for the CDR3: TGTGCCAGCAGCGTACAGAACCTCAACCGACCCGATAACTATGGCTACACCTTC.

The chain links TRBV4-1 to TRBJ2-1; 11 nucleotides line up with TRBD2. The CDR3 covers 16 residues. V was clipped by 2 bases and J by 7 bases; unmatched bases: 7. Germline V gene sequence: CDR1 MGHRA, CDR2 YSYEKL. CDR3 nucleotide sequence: TGCGCCAGCAGCCAAAGGGGGGTAGCGGGAGGGAATGAGCAGTTCTTC. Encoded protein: CASSQRGVAGGNEQFF.

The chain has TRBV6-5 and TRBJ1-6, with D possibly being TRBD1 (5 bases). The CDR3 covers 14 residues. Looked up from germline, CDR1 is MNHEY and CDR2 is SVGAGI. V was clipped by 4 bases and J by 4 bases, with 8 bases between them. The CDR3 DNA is TGTGCCAGCAGTTCGGGACTATATAATTCACCCCTCCACTTT. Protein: CASSSGLYNSPLHF.

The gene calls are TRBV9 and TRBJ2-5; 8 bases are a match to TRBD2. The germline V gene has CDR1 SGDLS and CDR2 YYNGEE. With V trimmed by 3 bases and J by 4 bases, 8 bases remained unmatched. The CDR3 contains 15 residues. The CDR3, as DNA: TGTGCCAGCAGCGACGGGACGGGAGGGCGAGAGACCCAGTACTTC. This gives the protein CASSDGTGGRETQYF.

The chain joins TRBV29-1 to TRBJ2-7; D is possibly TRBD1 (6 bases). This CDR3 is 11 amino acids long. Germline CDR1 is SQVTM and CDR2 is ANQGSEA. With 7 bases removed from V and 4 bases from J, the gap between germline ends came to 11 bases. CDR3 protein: CSAWTAYEQYF. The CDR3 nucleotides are TGCAGCGCCTGGACAGCATACGAGCAGTACTTC.

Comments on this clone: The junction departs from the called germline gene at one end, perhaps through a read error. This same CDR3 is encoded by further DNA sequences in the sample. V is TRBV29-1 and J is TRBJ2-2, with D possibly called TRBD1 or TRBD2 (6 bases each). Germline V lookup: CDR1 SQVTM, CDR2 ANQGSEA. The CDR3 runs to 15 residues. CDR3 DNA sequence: TGCAGCGTACGGTTTTGGGGGGCGAACACCGGGGAGCTGTTCTTT. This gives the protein CSVRFWGANTGELFF.

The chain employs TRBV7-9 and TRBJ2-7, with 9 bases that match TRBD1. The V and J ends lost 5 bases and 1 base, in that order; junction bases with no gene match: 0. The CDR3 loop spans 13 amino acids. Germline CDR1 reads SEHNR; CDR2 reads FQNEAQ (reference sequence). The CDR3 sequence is CASSGTGSYEQYF. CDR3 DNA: TGTGCCAGCAGCGGGACAGGGTCCTACGAGCAGTACTTC.

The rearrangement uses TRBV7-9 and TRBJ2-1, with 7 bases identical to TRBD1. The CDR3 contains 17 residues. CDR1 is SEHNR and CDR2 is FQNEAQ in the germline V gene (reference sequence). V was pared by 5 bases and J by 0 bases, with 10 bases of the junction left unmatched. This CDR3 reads CASSINVRGSSYNEQFF. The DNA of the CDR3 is TGTGCCAGCAGCATAAACGTCAGGGGGAGCTCCTACAATGAGCAGTTCTTC.

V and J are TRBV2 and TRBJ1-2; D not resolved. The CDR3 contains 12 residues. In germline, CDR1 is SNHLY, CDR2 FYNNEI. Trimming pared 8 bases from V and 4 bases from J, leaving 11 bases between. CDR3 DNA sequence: TGTGCCAGCGAGCGGGGTGGCTATGGCTACACCTTC. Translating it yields CASERGGYGYTF.

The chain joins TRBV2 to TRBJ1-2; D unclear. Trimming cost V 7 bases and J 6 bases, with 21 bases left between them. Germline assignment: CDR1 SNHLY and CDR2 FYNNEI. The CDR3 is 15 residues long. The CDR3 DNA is TGTGCCAGCAAGGATTGGGAGATGGCCTCCGATGGCTACACCTTC. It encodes CASKDWEMASDGYTF. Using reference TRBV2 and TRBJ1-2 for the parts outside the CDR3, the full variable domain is EPEVTQTPSHQVTQMGQEVILRCVPISNHLYFYWYRQILGQKVEFLVSFYNNEISEKSEIFDDQFSVERPDGSNFTLKIRSTKLEDSAMYFCASKDWEMASDGYTFGSGTRLTVV.

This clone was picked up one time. CDR3 nucleotides: TGTGCCAGCAGTTACGAGCGGGAGCTTCAGGATACGCAGTATTTT. Encoded protein: CASSYERELQDTQYF. The rearrangement links TRBV6-6 to TRBJ2-3, with TRBD2 identical over 8 bases. Germline-derived CDR1 and CDR2 are MNHNY and SVGAGI (reference sequence). This CDR3 is built from 15 residues. V lost 2 bases, J lost 6 bases, and 7 bases stayed unmatched.

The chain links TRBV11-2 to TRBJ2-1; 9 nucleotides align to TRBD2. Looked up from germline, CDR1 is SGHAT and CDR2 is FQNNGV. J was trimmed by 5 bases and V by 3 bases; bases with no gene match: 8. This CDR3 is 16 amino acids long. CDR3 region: CASSLPTSGLNNEQFF. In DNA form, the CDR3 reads TGTGCCAGCAGCTTGCCCACTAGCGGGTTGAACAATGAGCAGTTCTTC.

The CDR3 sequence: CASSVDSKGNTIYF. The CDR3 nucleotides are TGTGCCAGCAGCGTAGATTCCAAAGGAAACACCATATATTTT. The chain has TRBV9 and TRBJ1-3; no clear D. CDR3 length: 14 amino acids. Germline-derived CDR1 and CDR2 are SGDLS and YYNGEE. The V gene lost 0 bases and the J gene lost 4 bases, with 8 bases spanning the gap.

The CDR3 region has the DNA TGCGCCAGCAGCTTTACAGGGGGTTACGAGCAGTACTTC. It is translated as CASSFTGGYEQYF. This chain connects TRBV5-1 to TRBJ2-7, with 8 bases matching TRBD1. The CDR3 covers 13 residues. Germline trimming cut 2 bases from V and 4 bases from J; bases unmatched to any gene: 2. Per the germline V gene, CDR1 is SGHRS and CDR2 is YFSETQ.

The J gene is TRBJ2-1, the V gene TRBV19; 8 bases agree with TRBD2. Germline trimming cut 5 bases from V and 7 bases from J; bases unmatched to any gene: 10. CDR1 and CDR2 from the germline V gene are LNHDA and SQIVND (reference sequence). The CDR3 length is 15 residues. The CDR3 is CASSLTAGAQNEQFF. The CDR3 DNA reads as TGTGCCAGTAGTCTCACAGCGGGAGCTCAGAATGAGCAGTTCTTC.

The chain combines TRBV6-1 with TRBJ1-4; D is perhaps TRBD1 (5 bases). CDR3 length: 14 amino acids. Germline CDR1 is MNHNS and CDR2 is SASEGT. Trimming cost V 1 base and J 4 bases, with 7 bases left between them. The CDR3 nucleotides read TGTGCCAGCAGTGAAGGGGGGGGTAATGAAAAACTGTTTTTT. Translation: CASSEGGGNEKLFF.

CDR3 region: CASSWWVSRGEAFF. CDR3 nucleotides: TGTGCCAGCAGCTGGTGGGTTTCTAGGGGTGAAGCTTTCTTT. This sequence joins TRBV5-8 and TRBJ1-1; D is perhaps TRBD1 (5 bases). Per the germline V gene, CDR1 is SGHTS and CDR2 is YDEGEE. CDR3 length: 14 amino acids. Trimming stripped 3 bases from V and 7 bases from J, with 16 bases between.

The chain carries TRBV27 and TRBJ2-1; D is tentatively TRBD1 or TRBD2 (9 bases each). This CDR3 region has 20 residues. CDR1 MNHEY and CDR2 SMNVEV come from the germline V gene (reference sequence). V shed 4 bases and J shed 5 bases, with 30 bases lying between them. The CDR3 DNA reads TGTGCCAGCAGTTCCTCCAGGACAGGGGCGGCGGGAGGGAGACACAATGAGCAGTTCTTC. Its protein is CASSSSRTGAAGGRHNEQFF.

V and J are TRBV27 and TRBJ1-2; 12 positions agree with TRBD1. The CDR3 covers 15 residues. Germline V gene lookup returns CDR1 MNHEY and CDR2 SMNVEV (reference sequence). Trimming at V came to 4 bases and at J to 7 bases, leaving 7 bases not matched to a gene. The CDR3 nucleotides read TGTGCCAGCAGTTATTCCGGGACAGGGGGCTCTGGCTACACCTTC. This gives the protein CASSYSGTGGSGYTF.

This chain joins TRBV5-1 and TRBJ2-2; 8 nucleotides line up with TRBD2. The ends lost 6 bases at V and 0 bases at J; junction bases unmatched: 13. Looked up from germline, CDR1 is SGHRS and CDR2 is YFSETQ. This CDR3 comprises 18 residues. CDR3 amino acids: CASKVGLPAGANTGELFF. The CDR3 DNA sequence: TGCGCCAGCAAAGTCGGACTACCAGCGGGGGCGAACACCGGGGAGCTGTTTTTT.

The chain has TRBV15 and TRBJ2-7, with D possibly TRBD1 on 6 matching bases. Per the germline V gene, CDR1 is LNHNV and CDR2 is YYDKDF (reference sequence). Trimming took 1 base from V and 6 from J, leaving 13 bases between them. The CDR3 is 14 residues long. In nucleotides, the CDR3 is TGTGCCACCAGCAGAGGAACAGGGTCCCGCGAGCAGTACTTC. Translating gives CATSRGTGSREQYF.

The CDR3 DNA reads as TGCAGCGCCGTCGACCAGGAGGCCCAGCATTTT. This sequence encodes CSAVDQEAQHF. The rearrangement links TRBV29-1 to TRBJ1-5; no clear D. Germline lookup yields CDR1 SQVTM and CDR2 ANQGSEA. CDR3 length: 11 residues. The ends were cut back, 7 bases at V and 11 bases at J, with 15 bases in the middle.